Sequencing of this T cell receptor (beta chain) was carried out in a study of T cells in narcolepsy. Study-wide results and caveats: Comparing one patient's CSF and blood CD4+ clonotypes highlighted HCRT- and TRIB2-specific autoreactive clonotypes. Autoreactive clone sequences were missing from some blood memory CD4+ repertoires.

Assay: immunoSEQ multiplex PCR; the TCRdb copy retains only in-frame clones and omits some. The table has around 18,000 clones, more than 75% seen once; the top ten hold over 0.7%. This CDR3 spans 13 amino acids. Germline V lookup: CDR1 LGHNT, CDR2 FRNRAP. V was clipped by 3 bases and J by 3 bases, with 5 bases between them. Notes on this clone: Its antigen is unknown.

The sequence was obtained from a human donor in good health. Sequencing was carried out using memory (CD45RA-) CD4+ T cells from blood. This sequence joins TRBV12-5 and TRBJ2-2, with D uncertain. The CDR3 nucleotides read TGTGCTAGTGGTTTTAGGGACACCGGGGAGCTGTTTTTT. It codes for CASGFRDTGELFF.